The T cell receptor (beta chain) described here comes from a study of shared clonotypes between healthy human individuals. Per the authors' pipeline: Owing to the provision of junction-only sequences devoid of quality scores by immunoSEQ, filtering differed. Sequenced by immunoSEQ multiplex PCR; TCRdb stores in-frame clones only, minus some. The V and J calls and the clone size are those of that table, but D and trimming were determined from the DNA. The sample shows about 2 million clones, about 95% of them seen only once. Study-wide results and limits: Some clonotypes were shared by all four sorted-subset donors, while others were not shared. The non-shared ones had lower generation probabilities than the shared ones. Some naive CD4 clonotypes, 4% to 6%, turned up in common across several donors. Deeper or shallower sequencing was expected to change how clonotypes are shared among donors.

The CDR3 totals 16 residues. Trimming removed 3 bases from V and 4 bases from J, with 18 bases in between. In germline, CDR1 is MDHEN, CDR2 SYDVKM. CD45RO-negative, CCR7-positively selected cells formed the naive CD8 fraction, excluding terminally differentiated effector memory CD45RA+ cells. About this clone itself: Its specificity is not known.

This clonotype was sampled from a young man in good health. The chain employs TRBV28 and TRBJ1-2, with a tentative D call TRBD1 (5 bases). The sequenced sample was naive CD8+ T cells sorted from blood. CDR3 amino acids: CASSFRFDGGGYGYTF. The CDR3 DNA reads TGTGCCAGCAGTTTCCGTTTCGATGGGGGTGGCTATGGCTACACCTTC.